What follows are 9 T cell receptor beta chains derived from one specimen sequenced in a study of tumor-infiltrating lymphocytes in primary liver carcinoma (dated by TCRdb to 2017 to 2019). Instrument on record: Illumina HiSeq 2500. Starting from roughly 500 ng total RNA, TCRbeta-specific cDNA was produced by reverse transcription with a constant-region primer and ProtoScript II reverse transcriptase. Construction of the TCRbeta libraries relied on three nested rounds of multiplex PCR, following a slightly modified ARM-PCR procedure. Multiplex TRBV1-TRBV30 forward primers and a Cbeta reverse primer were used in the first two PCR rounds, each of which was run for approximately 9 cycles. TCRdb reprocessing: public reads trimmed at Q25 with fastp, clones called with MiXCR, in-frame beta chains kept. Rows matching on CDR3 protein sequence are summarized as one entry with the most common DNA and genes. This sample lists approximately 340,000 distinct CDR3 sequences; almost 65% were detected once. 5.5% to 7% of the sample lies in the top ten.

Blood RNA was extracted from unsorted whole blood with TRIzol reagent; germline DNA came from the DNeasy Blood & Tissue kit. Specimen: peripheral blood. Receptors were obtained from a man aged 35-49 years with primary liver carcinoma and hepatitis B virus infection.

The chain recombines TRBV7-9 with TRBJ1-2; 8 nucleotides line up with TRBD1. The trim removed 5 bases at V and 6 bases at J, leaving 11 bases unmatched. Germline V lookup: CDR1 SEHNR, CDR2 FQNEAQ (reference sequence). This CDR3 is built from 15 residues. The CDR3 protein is CASSASGGAQDGYTF. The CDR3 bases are TGTGCCAGCAGCGCGTCAGGGGGCGCACAGGATGGCTACACCTTC.

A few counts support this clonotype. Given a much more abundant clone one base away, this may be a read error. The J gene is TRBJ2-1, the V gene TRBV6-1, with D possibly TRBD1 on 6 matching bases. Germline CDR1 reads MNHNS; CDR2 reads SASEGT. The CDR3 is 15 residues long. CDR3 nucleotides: TGTGTCAGCAGTGCCCGACAGGTCCCCTACAATGAGCAGTTCTTC. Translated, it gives CVSSARQVPYNEQFF.

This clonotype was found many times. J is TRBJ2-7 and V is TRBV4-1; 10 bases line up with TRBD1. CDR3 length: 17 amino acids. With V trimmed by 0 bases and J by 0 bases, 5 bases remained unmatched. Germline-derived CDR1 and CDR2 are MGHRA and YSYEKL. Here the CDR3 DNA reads TGCGCCAGCAGCCAAGAACCGGGACAGGGGAGCTCCTACGAGCAGTACTTC. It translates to CASSQEPGQGSSYEQYF.

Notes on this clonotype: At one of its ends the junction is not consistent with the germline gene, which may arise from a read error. The CDR3, as DNA: TGTGTCAGCAGCACCTCCCAAGAGACCCAGTACTTC. Amino acid sequence: CVSSTSQETQYF. This rearrangement joins TRBV6-2 or TRBV6-3 to TRBJ2-5; D not resolved. Looked up from germline, CDR1 is MNHEY and CDR2 is SVGEGT. This CDR3 has 12 residues.

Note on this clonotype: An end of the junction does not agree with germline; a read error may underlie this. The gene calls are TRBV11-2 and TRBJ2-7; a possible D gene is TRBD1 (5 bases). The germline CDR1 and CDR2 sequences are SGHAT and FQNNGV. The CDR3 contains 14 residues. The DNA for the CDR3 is TGTGCCAACAGCTTAAGTAGTGGGGCTCGCGAGCAGTACTTC. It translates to CANSLSSGAREQYF. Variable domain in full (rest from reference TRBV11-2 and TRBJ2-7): EAGVAQSPRYKIIEKRQSVAFWCNPISGHATLYWYQQILGQGPKLLIQFQNNGVVDDSQLPKDRFSAERLKGVDSTLKIQPAKLEDSAVYLCANSLSSGAREQYFGPGTRLTVT.

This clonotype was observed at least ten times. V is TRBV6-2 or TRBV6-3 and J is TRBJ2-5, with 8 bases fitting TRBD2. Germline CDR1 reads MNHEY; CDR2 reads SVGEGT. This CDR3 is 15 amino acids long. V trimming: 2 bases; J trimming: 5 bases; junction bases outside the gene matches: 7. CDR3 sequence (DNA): TGTGCCAGCAGTTACAGGGCGGGAGGCGCGGAGACCCAGTACTTC. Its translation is CASSYRAGGAETQYF.

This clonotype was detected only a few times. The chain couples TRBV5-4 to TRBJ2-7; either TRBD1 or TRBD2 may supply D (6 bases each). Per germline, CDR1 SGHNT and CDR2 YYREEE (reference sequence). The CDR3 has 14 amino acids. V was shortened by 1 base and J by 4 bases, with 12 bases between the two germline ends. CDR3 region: CASSLTGAGYEQYF. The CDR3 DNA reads TGTGCCAGCAGCTTGACGGGGGCGGGATACGAGCAGTACTTC.

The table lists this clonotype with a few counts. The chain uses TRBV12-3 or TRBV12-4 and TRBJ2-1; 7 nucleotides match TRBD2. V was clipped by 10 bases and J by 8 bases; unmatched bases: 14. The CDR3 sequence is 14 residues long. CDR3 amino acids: CATVAGVERDEQFF. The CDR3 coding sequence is TGTGCCACTGTGGCGGGGGTTGAGAGGGATGAGCAGTTCTTC.

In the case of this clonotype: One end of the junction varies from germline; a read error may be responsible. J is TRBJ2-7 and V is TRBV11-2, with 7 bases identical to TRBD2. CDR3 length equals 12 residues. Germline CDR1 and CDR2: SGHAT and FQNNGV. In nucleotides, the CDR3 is TGTGCCAATACGGGGGGATACTACGAGAAGTACTTC. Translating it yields CANTGGYYEKYF.